The 32 T cell receptor beta chains listed next were all sequenced from one sample in a study of graft-versus-host responses after intestinal transplantation. The repertoire was sequenced with immunoSEQ multiplex PCR; TCRdb's copy has only in-frame clones and lacks some. There are several thousand clones in the sample; 25% to 35% occur only once, and 20% to 25% lies in the top ten. Labeling with CFSE marked about 200,000 responder cells, which were plated with about 200,000 irradiated, violet-dye-labeled stimulator cells. The specimen was alloreactive CD8+ T cells from a mixed lymphocyte reaction culture, collected before transplantation. Indicated subset: CFSE-low proliferating T cells sorted from roughly six-day pre-transplant mixed lymphocyte reaction (GvH or HvG direction). Every receptor here comes from a human patient who was an organ donor for intestinal transplantation.

There are a few counts of this clone. The chain joins TRBV28 to TRBJ1-3; a weak D match, TRBD1 (5 bases). The germline V and J ends were trimmed by 7 bases and 0 bases, with 13 bases remaining between them. The CDR3 is 15 amino acids. Germline V gene sequence: CDR1 MDHEN, CDR2 SYDVKM. CDR3 DNA sequence: TGTGCCAGCATTAGAGATCAGGGCTCTGGAAACACCATATATTTT. Protein product: CASIRDQGSGNTIYF.

J is TRBJ1-2 and V is TRBV21-1; TRBD1, the table's D call, lacks a check against the DNA. TRBV21-1 is an annotated pseudogene. This CDR3 spans 14 amino acids. The CDR3 loop reads CASSKVDTRYGYTF. In nucleotides, the CDR3 is TGTGCCAGCAGCAAAGTGGACACGAGATATGGCTACACCTTC.

This sequence joins TRBV2 and TRBJ2-5; TRBD1 matches 9 bases. CDR3 size: 13 residues. V was pared by 6 bases and J by 4 bases, with 3 bases of the junction left unmatched. Germline V lookup: CDR1 SNHLY, CDR2 FYNNEI. The CDR3 coding sequence is TGTGCCAGCAGCTGGACAGGGGCAGAGACCCAGTACTTC. Protein: CASSWTGAETQYF.

In its sample, this clone was seen a few times. The chain couples TRBV7-3 to TRBJ2-5; D is perhaps TRBD1 (6 bases). The CDR3 extends over 14 amino acids. The germline gives CDR1 SGHTA, CDR2 FQGTGA. V gave up 0 bases and J gave up 2 bases, with 7 bases separating them. The CDR3, as DNA: TGTGCCAGCAGCTTAACAGGGGGTCAAGAGACCCAGTACTTC. Translating it yields CASSLTGGQETQYF. The whole variable domain, remainder taken from reference TRBV7-3 and TRBJ2-5, is GAGVSQTPSNKVTEKGKYVELRCDPISGHTALYWYRQSLGQGPEFLIYFQGTGAADDSGLPNDRFFAVRPEGSVSTLKIQRTERGDSAVYLCASSLTGGQETQYFGPGTRLLVL.

The chain is built from TRBV7-9 and TRBJ2-5; a weak D match, TRBD2 (5 bases). The germline V and J ends were trimmed by 8 bases and 1 base, with 14 bases remaining between them. The length of the CDR3 is 14 residues. Germline V lookup: CDR1 SEHNR, CDR2 FQNEAQ (reference sequence). The CDR3 sequence is CASPPRGPQETQYF. The DNA of the CDR3 is TGTGCCAGCCCCCCCCGAGGGCCCCAAGAGACCCAGTACTTC.

The chain has TRBV7-9 and TRBJ1-2, with D unresolved. CDR3 length: 14 residues. Trimming removed 3 bases from V and 4 bases from J, with 12 bases in between. In germline, CDR1 is SEHNR, CDR2 FQNEAQ (reference sequence). In DNA, the CDR3 is TGTGCCAGCAGCTTCCAGGATCCTTCCTATGGCTACACCTTC. Protein sequence: CASSFQDPSYGYTF. Full variable domain (missing parts from reference TRBV7-9 and TRBJ1-2): DTGVSQNPRHKITKRGQNVTFRCDPISEHNRLYWYRQTLGQGPEFLTYFQNEAQLEKSRLLSDRFSAERPKGSFSTLEIQRTEQGDSAMYLCASSFQDPSYGYTFGSGTRLTVV.

This clone is labeled as medium-sized. The V gene is TRBV4-1, the J gene TRBJ1-3; D gene uncertain. Per the germline V gene, CDR1 is MGHRA and CDR2 is YSYEKL. CDR3 length: 18 residues. Trimming stripped 2 bases from V and 1 base from J, with 18 bases between. This CDR3 reads CASSQTPAGSESGNTIYF. The CDR3 region has the DNA TGCGCCAGCAGCCAAACCCCCGCGGGATCGGAATCTGGAAACACCATATATTTT.

The chain uses TRBV5-1 and TRBJ2-1; 12 positions agree with TRBD2. J was trimmed by 7 bases and V by 1 base; bases with no gene match: 6. The CDR3 has 16 residues. Germline V lookup: CDR1 SGHRS, CDR2 YFSETQ. As DNA, the CDR3 is TGCGCCAGCAGCTTGCCTAGCGGGGGGGCCTTAAATGAGCAGTTCTTC. Protein product: CASSLPSGGALNEQFF.

The chain couples TRBV11-3 to TRBJ2-5; TRBD2 might be the D (6 bases). The CDR3 spans 16 residues. V gave up 5 bases and J gave up 5 bases, with 21 bases separating them. Germline V lookup: CDR1 SGHNT, CDR2 YENEEA. In nucleotides, the CDR3 is TGTGCCAGCAGCCCAATCCCGGCGGGGAGTCGGGAGACCCAGTACTTC. Translating it yields CASSPIPAGSRETQYF.

J is TRBJ2-7 and V is TRBV5-4, with 9 bases that match TRBD2. V dropped 4 bases and J dropped 4; count of bases not matched to a gene: 6. CDR3 length: 14 residues. The germline V gene has CDR1 SGHNT and CDR2 YYREEE (reference sequence). The CDR3: CASSPGTSRYEQYV. CDR3 in DNA: TGTGCCAGCAGCCCCGGGACTAGCCGTTACGAGCAGTACGTC.

The CDR3 coding sequence is TGTGCCAGCAGTTTATCGGGCCCGGGACTAGCGGCCACAGATACGCAGTATTTT. It is translated as CASSLSGPGLAATDTQYF. The chain employs TRBV27 and TRBJ2-3; 11 bases agree with TRBD2. The CDR3 has 18 residues. V shed 0 bases, J shed 2 bases, and the junction held 7 bases outside the gene matches. Germline V lookup: CDR1 MNHEY, CDR2 SMNVEV (reference sequence).

The J gene is TRBJ2-7, the V gene TRBV6-1, with 8 positions matching TRBD1. The CDR3 extends over 14 amino acids. Germline V gene data show CDR1 as MNHNS and CDR2 as SASEGT. V shed 6 bases, J shed 7 bases, and the junction held 11 bases outside the gene matches. CDR3 in DNA: TGTGCCAGCAGACCTCGGACAGGGAGCGAAGAGCAGTACGTC. Protein product: CASRPRTGSEEQYV.

The chain uses TRBV18 and TRBJ1-2; 7 nucleotides align to TRBD1. The CDR3 extends over 13 amino acids. J lost 4 bases, V lost 6 bases, and 5 bases had no gene match. The V gene's germline CDR1 is KGHSH and CDR2 LQKENI. The CDR3 is CASSYGTAYGYTF. CDR3 bases: TGTGCCAGCTCGTATGGGACAGCCTATGGCTACACCTTC.

This clone is labeled medium-sized. This chain uses TRBV28 with TRBJ1-1; TRBD1 is a possible D gene (5 bases). The V end lost 1 base, the J end lost 11 bases, and 8 bases lay between the germline ends. The germline gives CDR1 MDHEN, CDR2 SYDVKM. CDR3 length: 11 amino acids. The CDR3 DNA sequence: TGTGCCAGCAGTTTATCAGGGAAGGCTTTCTTT. Amino acid sequence: CASSLSGKAFF.

V gene TRBV6-1 combines with J gene TRBJ1-2, with TRBD1 matching over 11 bases. Germline CDR1 is MNHNS and CDR2 is SASEGT. CDR3 length: 17 amino acids. V gave up 2 bases and J gave up 7 bases; unmatched junction bases: 12. CDR3 region: CASSEFIVSGTGGGYTF. The CDR3 DNA is TGTGCCAGCAGTGAATTTATAGTCTCTGGGACAGGGGGTGGCTACACCTTC.

This clone is medium-sized within its sample. This chain connects TRBV19 to TRBJ2-4; 11 nucleotides match TRBD1. With 3 bases clipped from V and 7 bases from J, the junction kept 5 bases outside the gene matches. CDR1 LNHDA and CDR2 SQIVND come from the germline V gene (reference sequence). The CDR3 is 15 residues long. The CDR3 region has the DNA TGTGCCAGTAGTATTGGACAGGGGGCAGGTAACATTCAGTACTTC. Translating it yields CASSIGQGAGNIQYF.

This clone was counted only a few times. V is TRBV4-1 and J is TRBJ2-1; 9 positions match TRBD1. The CDR3 has 16 amino acids. J gave up 6 bases and V 4 bases, and 10 bases lay outside the gene matches. CDR1 MGHRA and CDR2 YSYEKL come from the germline V gene. The CDR3 DNA sequence: TGCGCCAGCAGCCGCTGGGACAGGGTTCCCCCCAATGAGCAGTTCTTC. It encodes CASSRWDRVPPNEQFF.

This clone has more than one count but fewer than ten. At one of its ends the junction is not consistent with the germline gene, which may arise from a read error. J is TRBJ2-3 and V is TRBV7-7, with D perhaps TRBD1 (5 bases). The CDR3 consists of 15 residues. Per the germline V gene, CDR1 is SSHAT and CDR2 is FNYEAQ (reference sequence). The CDR3 DNA is TGTGCTAGCAGCTTAGGTCCCAGGGTTACAGATACGCAGTATTTT. It translates to CASSLGPRVTDTQYF. Variable domain in full (rest from reference TRBV7-7 and TRBJ2-3): GAGVSQSPRYKVTKRGQDVTLRCDPISSHATLYWYQQALGQGPEFLTYFNYEAQPDKSGLPSDRFSAERPEGSISTLTIQRTEQRDSAMYRCASSLGPRVTDTQYFGPGTRLTVL.

The V call is TRBV5-5, the J call TRBJ2-7; D is perhaps TRBD1 (5 bases). Germline CDR1 and CDR2: SGHKS and YYEKEE (reference sequence). This CDR3 has 15 residues. V lost 0 bases, J lost 1 base, and 11 bases lay in between. CDR3 DNA sequence: TGTGCCAGCAGCTTGGGAAGGGGTTTGTCCTACGAGCAGTACGTC. Translation: CASSLGRGLSYEQYV.

The V and J genes are TRBV6-1 and TRBJ1-2; the match to TRBD1 covers 11 bases. V lost 4 bases and J lost 6; bases outside the gene matches: 4. This CDR3 has 14 amino acids. Germline-derived CDR1 and CDR2 are MNHNS and SASEGT. CDR3 sequence (DNA): TGTGCCAGCAGTGCCGGGACAGGGGGACATGGCTACACCTTC. This translates into CASSAGTGGHGYTF.

This clone was detected once. The rearrangement links TRBV14 to TRBJ2-6; TRBD1 agrees at 7 bases. V dropped 5 bases and J dropped 0; count of bases not matched to a gene: 13. The CDR3 is 19 residues long. CDR1 and CDR2 from the germline V gene are SGHDN and FVKESK. The CDR3 loop is CASSGVGGTGFSGANVLTF. Here the CDR3 DNA reads TGTGCCAGCAGCGGCGTAGGGGGCACAGGCTTCTCTGGGGCCAACGTCCTGACTTTC.

This clone is deemed medium-sized. The chain recombines TRBV7-6 with TRBJ1-1; D is ambiguous. The germline gives CDR1 SGHVS, CDR2 FNYEAQ. The CDR3 sequence is 13 residues long. V lost 8 bases and J 1 base, leaving 11 bases between the germline ends. The chain's CDR3 is CASRPAGNTEAFF. CDR3 in DNA: TGTGCCAGCCGCCCGGCAGGGAACACTGAAGCTTTCTTT.

The V gene is TRBV9, the J gene TRBJ2-3, with D unresolved. Germline values: CDR1 SGDLS, CDR2 YYNGEE. The CDR3 covers 13 residues. Trimming removed 0 bases at V and 2 bases at J, with 4 bases between. CDR3 sequence: CASSVAVTDTQYF. In nucleotides, the CDR3 is TGTGCCAGCAGCGTAGCTGTCACAGATACGCAGTATTTT.

This clone showed up many times. The gene calls are TRBV7-2 and TRBJ1-1, with no clear D. The V gene's germline CDR1 is SGHTA and CDR2 FQGNSA. Deletions cut 3 bases from V and 1 base from J, with 9 bases between. This CDR3 is built from 14 residues. The CDR3 region is CASSFLGTNTEAFF. Written as DNA, the CDR3 is TGTGCCAGCAGCTTCCTAGGAACGAACACTGAAGCTTTCTTT.

This sequence joins TRBV6-6 and TRBJ2-1, with 14 positions matching TRBD2. The V gene end was trimmed by 0 bases and the J gene end by 7 bases; junction bases not matched to a gene: 2. Germline V lookup: CDR1 MNHNY, CDR2 SVGAGI (reference sequence). This CDR3 has 16 residues. The DNA for the CDR3 is TGTGCCAGCAGTTACTCGACTAGCGGGGGGGGGAATGAGCAGTTCTTC. This sequence encodes CASSYSTSGGGNEQFF.

This clone came up a few times. The CDR3 region has the DNA TGTGCCAGCAGGGCCTCGGGACAGCGTCAGCCCCAGCATTTT. As protein: CASRASGQRQPQHF. The gene calls are TRBV27 and TRBJ1-5; the match to TRBD1 covers 7 bases. CDR3 length: 14 amino acids. Per the germline V gene, CDR1 is MNHEY and CDR2 is SMNVEV (reference sequence). J was trimmed by 6 bases and V by 6 bases; bases with no gene match: 8.

This clone was counted between two and nine times. The genes are TRBV2 and TRBJ1-1, with D tentatively TRBD1 (6 bases). The V end was cut by 0 bases, the J end by 4 bases, with 12 bases between. CDR3 length: 15 residues. Germline assignment: CDR1 SNHLY and CDR2 FYNNEI. The CDR3 region has the DNA TGTGCCAGCAGTGAAGCAGCAGGGGTGGTCACTGAAGCTTTCTTT. It specifies CASSEAAGVVTEAFF. Together with reference TRBV2 and TRBJ1-1, the CDR3 gives the full variable domain: EPEVTQTPSHQVTQMGQEVILRCVPISNHLYFYWYRQILGQKVEFLVSFYNNEISEKSEIFDDQFSVERPDGSNFTLKIRSTKLEDSAMYFCASSEAAGVVTEAFFGQGTRLTVV.

This clone is medium-sized within its sample. The genes are TRBV23-1 and TRBJ1-6, with 7 bases that match TRBD1. TRBV23-1 is an ORF, and what it does is uncertain. V was pared by 2 bases and J by 7 bases, with 2 bases of the junction left unmatched. The CDR3 consists of 14 residues. The CDR3 region is CASSQRDSNSPLHF. Written as DNA, the CDR3 is TGCGCCAGCAGTCAACGGGACAGCAATTCACCCCTCCACTTT.

A word on this clone: Compared with germline, one end of the junction differs, possibly owing to a read error. The chain carries TRBV7-7 and TRBJ2-1; 11 positions agree with TRBD1. The CDR3 spans 15 residues. From germline, CDR1 is SSHAT and CDR2 FNYEAQ (reference sequence). The CDR3: CASSTDRGLPNEQFF. The CDR3 DNA reads TGTGCTAGCAGCACGGACAGGGGGCTACCCAATGAGCAGTTCTTC. Complete variable domain (other parts from reference TRBV7-7 and TRBJ2-1): GAGVSQSPRYKVTKRGQDVTLRCDPISSHATLYWYQQALGQGPEFLTYFNYEAQPDKSGLPSDRFSAERPEGSISTLTIQRTEQRDSAMYRCASSTDRGLPNEQFFGPGTRLTVL.

V usage is TRBV5-4 and J usage is TRBJ2-1; TRBD2 might be the D (6 bases). The CDR3 is made up of 13 amino acids. V was cut by 3 bases and J by 9 bases, with 13 bases left in between. Germline V lookup: CDR1 SGHNT, CDR2 YYREEE (reference sequence). The CDR3 region has the DNA TGTGCCAGCAGCTCGGGGGACCCGCTTGAGCAGTTCTTC. Its translation: CASSSGDPLEQFF.

This clone is deemed medium-sized (0.01 to 0.1%). V and J are TRBV4-1 and TRBJ1-2; possibly TRBD1 for D (6 bases). Trimming took off 4 bases at V and 6 bases at J, with 15 bases between the two ends. The CDR3 loop spans 14 amino acids. Germline V gene lookup returns CDR1 MGHRA and CDR2 YSYEKL. The CDR3, as DNA: TGCGCCAGCAGCCTCCCCAACAGGGTCGATGGCTACACCTTC. This translates into CASSLPNRVDGYTF.

The genes are TRBV9 and TRBJ1-2; 9 nucleotides align to TRBD1. Germline CDR1 SGDLS, CDR2 YYNGEE. The CDR3 loop spans 16 amino acids. V was clipped by 4 bases and J by 2 bases; unmatched bases: 9. CDR3 sequence reads: CASSLNLGTGNYGYTF. The CDR3 bases are TGTGCCAGCAGCTTAAACTTGGGGACAGGGAACTATGGCTACACCTTC.